This T cell receptor beta chain was observed in a study of cytomegalovirus exposure and HLA in healthy donors (dated by TCRdb to the late 2010s). For the study in its entirety: According to a later analysis, one platform produced both the roughly 130 validation repertoires and the 700 or so repertoires of the first cohort. The aim of the study was to test whether cataloging public T cell receptors could identify signatures of past pathogen exposure. A separate validation cohort of more than 100 different subjects was used in addition to the approximately 670-subject first cohort. High-throughput TCR immunosequencing, statistical association of individual TCRs with disease status, and machine learning were combined to predict cytomegalovirus infection status. General findings and caveats noted by the study authors: While some public TCRs were present in many individuals, most TCR sequences turned up only very rarely across donors. The validation cohort had no HLA typing available for a later analysis, so co-occurrence within that cohort was assessed over all 130 or so repertoires. Cytomegalovirus status was reported to be diagnosed by the classifier with high specificity and sensitivity in both the original and validation cohorts. Of the cluster scores, 94% were above 0 in a later analysis, which found that TCRs clustered in the first cohort also tended to co-occur in the approximately 110 validation repertoires. The study listed 164 TCR beta chains as associated with cytomegalovirus. According to the authors, the approach could potentially be generalized to other disease states and immunological phenotypes. Three of the identified cytomegalovirus-associated TCR beta chains were confirmed in vitro to be specific for cytomegalovirus antigens.

The donors were included in the validation cohort of roughly 120 subjects, a group kept apart from the 666-subject first cohort. Library construction relied on the immunoSEQ multiplex PCR assay. On the authors' methods: To diagnose cytomegalovirus status from the catalog of TCR beta chain sequences, a statistical classification framework was built. This is the immuneACCESS table as TCRdb keeps it, with only in-frame sequences that have V and J called. A part of the clones is gone; compared with another copy, unresolved V genes explain less than half, and the rest is unexplained. That table is the source of V, J and clone size, and D and trimming were worked out from the DNA. Recorded for this sample are just under 150,000 clones; roughly 87% of them occurred a single time. Less than 5.5% of the sample rests with the top ten. The germline ends are 10 bases apart after V is trimmed by 5 bases and J by 3 bases. From the cysteine up to the phenylalanine, the CDR3 has a length of 13 residues. The DNA shown is the 39-base CDR3, in frame from base 1. CDR1 and CDR2 are read off the germline V gene as SGHTA and FQGNSA.

This clone was detected only once. What antigen it recognizes has not been identified. No base quality information exists; no much larger clone differs at one position. The sequence was collected from a man between 18 and 35 years old in good health and CMV-seropositive. Recombination joined TRBV7-2 with TRBJ1-1; TRBD1 might be the D gene, on 5 matching bases. Sequencing used PBMCs. The CDR3 protein is CASSRRGYTEAFF. The DNA reads TGTGCCAGCAGCCGGCGGGGGTACACTGAAGCTTTCTTT.